This T cell receptor (beta chain) emerged from a study of cytomegalovirus exposure and HLA in healthy donors. Study at large: Earlier sequencing of about 200 million T cells yielded 120 million or so unique TCR beta sequences. Falling in the Caucasian-associated ancestry cluster were about 82% of a few hundred genotyped donors.

General study results and limits: It was in a later analysis that TCR association rates were seen to vary by HLA locus, highest for DRB1 and lowest for HLA-C. Some TCR beta chains (164 of them) were listed as cytomegalovirus-associated.

From germline, CDR1 is SGHRS and CDR2 YFSETQ. The CDR3 has 16 amino acids. Trimming at V came to 3 bases and at J to 4 bases, leaving 6 bases not matched to a gene. Of note for this clone: Its antigen is unidentified.

The PCR contained 60 Vbeta and 13 Jbeta primers. Sequencing used immunoSEQ multiplex PCR; TCRdb keeps in-frame clones, though not all of them. This sample's table has under 150,000 clones. The chain links TRBV5-1 to TRBJ2-3; 12 nucleotides line up with TRBD2. The sequence derives from a man aged 40-55 years in good health and CMV-seronegative. Sample: PBMCs. In DNA form, the CDR3 reads TGCGCCAGCAGCTCGAGTGGGACTAGCGGGCCAGATACGCAGTATTTT. Protein product: CASSSSGTSGPDTQYF. Full variable domain (rest looked up from reference TRBV5-1 and TRBJ2-3): KAGVTQTPRYLIKTRGQQVTLSCSPISGHRSVSWYQQTPGQGLQFLFEYFSETQRNKGNFPGRFSGRQFSNSRSEMNVSTLELGDSALYLCASSSSGTSGPDTQYFGPGTRLTVL.